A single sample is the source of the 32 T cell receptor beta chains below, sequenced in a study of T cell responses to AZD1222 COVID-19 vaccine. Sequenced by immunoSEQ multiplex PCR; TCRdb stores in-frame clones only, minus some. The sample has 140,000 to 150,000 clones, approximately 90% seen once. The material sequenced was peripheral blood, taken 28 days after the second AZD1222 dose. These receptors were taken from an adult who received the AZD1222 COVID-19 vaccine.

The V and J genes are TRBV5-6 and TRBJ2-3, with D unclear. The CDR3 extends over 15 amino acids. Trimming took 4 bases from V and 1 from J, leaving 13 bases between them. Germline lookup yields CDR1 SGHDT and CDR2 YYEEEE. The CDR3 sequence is CASSRPTLGTDTQYF. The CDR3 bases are TGTGCCAGCAGCAGACCCACCCTGGGCACAGATACGCAGTATTTT.

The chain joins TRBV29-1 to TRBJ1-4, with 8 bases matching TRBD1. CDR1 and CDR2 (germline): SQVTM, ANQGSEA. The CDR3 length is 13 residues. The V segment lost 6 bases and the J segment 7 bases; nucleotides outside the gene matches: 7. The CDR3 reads CSVAGGEGEKLFF. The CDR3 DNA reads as TGCAGCGTGGCAGGGGGCGAGGGTGAAAAACTGTTTTTT.

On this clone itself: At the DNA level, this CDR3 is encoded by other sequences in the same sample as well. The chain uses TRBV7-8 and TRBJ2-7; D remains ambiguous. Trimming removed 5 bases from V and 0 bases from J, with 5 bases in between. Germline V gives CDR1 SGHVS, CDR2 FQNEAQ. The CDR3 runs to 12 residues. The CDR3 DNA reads TGTGCCAGCAGCCCCATCTCCTACGAGCAGTACTTC. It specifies CASSPISYEQYF.

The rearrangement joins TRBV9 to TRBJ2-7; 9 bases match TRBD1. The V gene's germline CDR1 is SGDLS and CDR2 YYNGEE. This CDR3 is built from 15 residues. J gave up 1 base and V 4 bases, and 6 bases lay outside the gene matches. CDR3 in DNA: TGTGCCAGCAGCCCCTTAGGGACAGGGTCCTACGAGCAGTACTTC. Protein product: CASSPLGTGSYEQYF.

CDR3: CASSLTLGYEQYF. The CDR3 DNA sequence: TGTGCCAGCAGCCTGACTTTGGGCTACGAGCAGTACTTC. The gene calls are TRBV14 and TRBJ2-7; no reliable D call. CDR1 is SGHDN and CDR2 is FVKESK in the germline V gene. V lost 4 bases and J lost 3, with 10 bases in between. This CDR3 is built from 13 residues.

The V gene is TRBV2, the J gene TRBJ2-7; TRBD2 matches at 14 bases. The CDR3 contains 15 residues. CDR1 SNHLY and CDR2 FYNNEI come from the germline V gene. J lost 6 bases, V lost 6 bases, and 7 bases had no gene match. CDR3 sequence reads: CASRRTSGGSSEQYF. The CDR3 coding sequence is TGTGCCAGCAGGCGGACTAGCGGGGGGTCGAGCGAGCAGTACTTC. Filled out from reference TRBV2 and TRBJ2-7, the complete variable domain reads EPEVTQTPSHQVTQMGQEVILRCVPISNHLYFYWYRQILGQKVEFLVSFYNNEISEKSEIFDDQFSVERPDGSNFTLKIRSTKLEDSAMYFCASRRTSGGSSEQYFGPGTRLTVT.

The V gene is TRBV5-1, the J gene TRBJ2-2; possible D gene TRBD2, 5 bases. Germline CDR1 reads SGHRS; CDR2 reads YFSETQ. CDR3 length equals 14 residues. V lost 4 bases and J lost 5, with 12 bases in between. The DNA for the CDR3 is TGCGCCAGCAGCCCCCGGACTTCGACCGGGGAGCTGTTTTTT. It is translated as CASSPRTSTGELFF.

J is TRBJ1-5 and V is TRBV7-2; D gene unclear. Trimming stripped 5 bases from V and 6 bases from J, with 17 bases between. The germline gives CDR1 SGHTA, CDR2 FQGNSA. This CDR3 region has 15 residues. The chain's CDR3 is CASSASGPFGQPQHF. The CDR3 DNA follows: TGTGCCAGCAGCGCAAGTGGGCCATTTGGTCAGCCCCAGCATTTT.

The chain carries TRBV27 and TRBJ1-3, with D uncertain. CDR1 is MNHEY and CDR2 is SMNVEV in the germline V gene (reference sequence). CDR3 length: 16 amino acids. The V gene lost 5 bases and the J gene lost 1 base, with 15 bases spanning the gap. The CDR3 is CASSPLDDISGNTIYF. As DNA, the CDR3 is TGTGCCAGCAGTCCCCTTGATGACATTTCTGGAAACACCATATATTTT.

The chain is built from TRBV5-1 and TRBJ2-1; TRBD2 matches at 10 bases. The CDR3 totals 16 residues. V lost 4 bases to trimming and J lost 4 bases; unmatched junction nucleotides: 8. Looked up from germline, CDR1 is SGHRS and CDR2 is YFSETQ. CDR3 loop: CASSDLAGGSYNEQFF. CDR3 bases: TGCGCCAGCAGCGACTTAGCGGGGGGCTCTTACAATGAGCAGTTCTTC.

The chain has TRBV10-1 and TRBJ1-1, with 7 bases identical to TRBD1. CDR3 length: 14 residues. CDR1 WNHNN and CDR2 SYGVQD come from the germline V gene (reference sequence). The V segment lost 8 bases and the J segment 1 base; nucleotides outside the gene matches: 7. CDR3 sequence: CASETGLGNTEAFF. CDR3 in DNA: TGCGCCAGCGAGACAGGGTTGGGGAACACTGAAGCTTTCTTT.

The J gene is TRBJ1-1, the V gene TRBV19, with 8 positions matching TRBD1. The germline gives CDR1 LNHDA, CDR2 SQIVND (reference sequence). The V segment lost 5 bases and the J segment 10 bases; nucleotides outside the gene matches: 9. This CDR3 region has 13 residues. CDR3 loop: CASSPSDRELAFF. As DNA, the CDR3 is TGTGCCAGTAGTCCCTCGGACAGGGAGTTAGCTTTCTTT.

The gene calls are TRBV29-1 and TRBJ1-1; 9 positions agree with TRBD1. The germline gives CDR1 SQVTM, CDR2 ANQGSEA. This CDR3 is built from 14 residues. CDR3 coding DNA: TGCACCGTGGTGACCCAGACAGGGGGCACTGAAGCTTTCTTT. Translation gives CTVVTQTGGTEAFF. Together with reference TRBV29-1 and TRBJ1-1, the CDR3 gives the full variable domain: SAVISQKPSRDICQRGTSLTIQCQVDSQVTMMFWYRQQPGQSLTLIATANQGSEATYESGFVIDKFPISRPNLTFSTLTVSNMSPEDSSIYLCTVVTQTGGTEAFFGQGTRLTVV.

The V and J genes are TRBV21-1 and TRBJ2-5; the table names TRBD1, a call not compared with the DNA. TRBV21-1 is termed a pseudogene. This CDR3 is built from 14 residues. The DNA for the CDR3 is TGTGCCAGCAAGTGGGACAAGAAACAAGAGACCCAGTACTTC. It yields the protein CASKWDKKQETQYF.

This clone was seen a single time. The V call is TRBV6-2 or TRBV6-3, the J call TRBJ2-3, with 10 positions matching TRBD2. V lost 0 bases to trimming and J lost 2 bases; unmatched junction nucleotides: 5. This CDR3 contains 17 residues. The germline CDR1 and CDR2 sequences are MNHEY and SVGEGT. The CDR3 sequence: CASSYSTGLADTDTQYF. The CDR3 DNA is TGTGCCAGCAGTTACTCGACAGGACTAGCGGACACAGATACGCAGTATTTT.

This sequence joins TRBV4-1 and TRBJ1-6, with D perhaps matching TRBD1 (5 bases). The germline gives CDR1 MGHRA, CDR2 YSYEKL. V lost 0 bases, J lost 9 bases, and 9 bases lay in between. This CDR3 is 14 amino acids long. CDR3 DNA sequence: TGCGCCAGCAGCCAAGATATGGGGCCTTCACCCCTCCACTTT. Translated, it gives CASSQDMGPSPLHF.

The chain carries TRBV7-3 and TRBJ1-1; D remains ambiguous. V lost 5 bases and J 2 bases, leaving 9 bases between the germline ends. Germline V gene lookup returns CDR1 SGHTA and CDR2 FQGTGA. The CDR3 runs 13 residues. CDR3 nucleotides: TGTGCCAGCAGCGGAGACGGAAACACTGAAGCTTTCTTT. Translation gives CASSGDGNTEAFF.

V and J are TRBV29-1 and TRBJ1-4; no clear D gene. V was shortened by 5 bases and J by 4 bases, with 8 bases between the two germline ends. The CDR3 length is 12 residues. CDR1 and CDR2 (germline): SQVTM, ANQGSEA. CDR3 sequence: CSVRRGNEKLFF. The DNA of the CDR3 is TGCAGCGTTCGCCGGGGTAATGAAAAACTGTTTTTT.

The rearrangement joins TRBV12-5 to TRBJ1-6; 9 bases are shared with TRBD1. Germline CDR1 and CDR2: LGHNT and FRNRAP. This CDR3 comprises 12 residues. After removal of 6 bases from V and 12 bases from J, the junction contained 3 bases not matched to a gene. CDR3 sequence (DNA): TGTGCTAGTGGAACAGGGGGCGTACCCCTCCACTTT. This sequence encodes CASGTGGVPLHF. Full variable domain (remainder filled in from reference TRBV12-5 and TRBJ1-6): DARVTQTPRHKVTEMGQEVTMRCQPILGHNTVFWYRQTMMQGLELLAYFRNRAPLDDSGMPKDRFSAEMPDATLATLKIQPSEPRDSAVYFCASGTGGVPLHFGNGTRLTVT.

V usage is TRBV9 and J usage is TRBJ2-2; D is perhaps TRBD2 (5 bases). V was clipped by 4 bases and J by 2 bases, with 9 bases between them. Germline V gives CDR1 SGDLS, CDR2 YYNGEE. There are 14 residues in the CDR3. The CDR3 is CASSSSANTGELFF. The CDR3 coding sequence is TGTGCCAGCAGCAGTAGCGCCAACACCGGGGAGCTGTTTTTT. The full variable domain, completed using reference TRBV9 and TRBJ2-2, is DSGVTQTPKHLITATGQRVTLRCSPRSGDLSVYWYQQSLDQGLQFLIQYYNGEERAKGNILERFSAQQFPDLHSELNLSSLELGDSALYFCASSSSANTGELFFGEGSRLTVL.

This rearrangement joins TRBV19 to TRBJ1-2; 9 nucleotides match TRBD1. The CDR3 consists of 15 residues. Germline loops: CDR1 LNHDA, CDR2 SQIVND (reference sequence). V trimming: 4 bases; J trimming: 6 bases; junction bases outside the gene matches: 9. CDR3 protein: CASSKTFRDRDGYTF. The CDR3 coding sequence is TGTGCCAGTAGTAAAACCTTCCGGGACAGGGATGGCTACACCTTC.

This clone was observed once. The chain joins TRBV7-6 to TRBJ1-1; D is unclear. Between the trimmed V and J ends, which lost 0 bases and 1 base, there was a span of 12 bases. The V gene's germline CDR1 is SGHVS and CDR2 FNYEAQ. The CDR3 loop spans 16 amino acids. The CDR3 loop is CASSLAGPRSNTEAFF. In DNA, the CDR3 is TGTGCCAGCAGCTTAGCAGGACCGAGGTCGAACACTGAAGCTTTCTTT. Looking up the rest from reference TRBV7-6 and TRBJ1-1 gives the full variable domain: GAGVSQSPRYKVTKRGQDVALRCDPISGHVSLYWYRQALGQGPEFLTYFNYEAQQDKSGLPNDRFSAERPEGSISTLTIQRTEQRDSAMYRCASSLAGPRSNTEAFFGQGTRLTVV.

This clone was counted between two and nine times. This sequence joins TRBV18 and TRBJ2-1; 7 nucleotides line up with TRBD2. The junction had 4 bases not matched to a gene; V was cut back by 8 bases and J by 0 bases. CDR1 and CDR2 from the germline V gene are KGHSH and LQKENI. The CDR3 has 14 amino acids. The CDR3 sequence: CASHSGYSYNEQFF. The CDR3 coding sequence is TGTGCCAGCCATAGCGGGTACTCCTACAATGAGCAGTTCTTC.

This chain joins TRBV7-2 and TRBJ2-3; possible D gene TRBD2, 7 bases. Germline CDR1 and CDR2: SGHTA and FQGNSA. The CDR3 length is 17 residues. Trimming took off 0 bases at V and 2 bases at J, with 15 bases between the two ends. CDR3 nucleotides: TGTGCCAGCAGCTTAGCCCGGGGGGCCGGGTACACAGATACGCAGTATTTT. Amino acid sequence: CASSLARGAGYTDTQYF.

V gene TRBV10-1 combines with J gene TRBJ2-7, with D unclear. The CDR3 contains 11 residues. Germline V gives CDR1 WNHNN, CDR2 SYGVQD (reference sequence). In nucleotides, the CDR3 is TGCGCTCGGGTTCACTCCTACGAGCAGTACTTC. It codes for CARVHSYEQYF.

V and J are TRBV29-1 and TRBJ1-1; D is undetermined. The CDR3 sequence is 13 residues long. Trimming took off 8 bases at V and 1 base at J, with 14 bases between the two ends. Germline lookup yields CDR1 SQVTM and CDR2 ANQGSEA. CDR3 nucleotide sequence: TGCAGCAATTTAAAGGGCGCGAACACTGAAGCTTTCTTT. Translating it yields CSNLKGANTEAFF.

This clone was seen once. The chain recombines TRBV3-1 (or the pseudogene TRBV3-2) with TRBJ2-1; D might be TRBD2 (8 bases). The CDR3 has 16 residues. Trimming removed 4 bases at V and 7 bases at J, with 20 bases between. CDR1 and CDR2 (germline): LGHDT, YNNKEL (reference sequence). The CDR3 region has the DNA TGTGCCAGCAGCCCAGGGGGGCTAGCGGGCGATAATGAGCAGTTCTTC. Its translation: CASSPGGLAGDNEQFF.

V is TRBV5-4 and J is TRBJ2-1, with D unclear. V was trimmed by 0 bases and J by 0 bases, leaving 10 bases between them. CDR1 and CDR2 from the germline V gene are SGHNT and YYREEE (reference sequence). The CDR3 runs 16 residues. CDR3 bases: TGTGCCAGCAGCTTGGAGGCGACAAGCTCCTACAATGAGCAGTTCTTC. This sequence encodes CASSLEATSSYNEQFF.

Written as DNA, the CDR3 is TGTGCCAGCAGCAGCGGACAGCCTAATCAGCCCCAGCATTTT. It is translated as CASSSGQPNQPQHF. This rearrangement joins TRBV11-2 to TRBJ1-5; D is possibly TRBD1 (6 bases). The CDR3 is made up of 14 amino acids. Germline CDR1 reads SGHAT; CDR2 reads FQNNGV. The germline V and J ends were trimmed by 5 bases and 4 bases, with 12 bases remaining between them.

CDR3 sequence: CASNLAGGPNTDTQYF. DNA for the CDR3: TGTGCCAGCAACCTAGCGGGAGGGCCAAACACAGATACGCAGTATTTT. The chain combines TRBV2 with TRBJ2-3; 12 positions agree with TRBD2. Germline V gene sequence: CDR1 SNHLY, CDR2 FYNNEI. V trimming: 7 bases; J trimming: 2 bases; junction bases outside the gene matches: 7. The CDR3 spans 16 residues.

CDR3 nucleotides: TGTGCCAGCACTTACGATAGCTCCTACAATGAGCAGTTCTTC. Its translation: CASTYDSSYNEQFF. The rearrangement joins TRBV2 to TRBJ2-1; D uncertain. The CDR3 has 14 amino acids. V was trimmed by 7 bases and J by 0 bases, leaving 10 bases between them. Germline CDR1 is SNHLY and CDR2 is FYNNEI.

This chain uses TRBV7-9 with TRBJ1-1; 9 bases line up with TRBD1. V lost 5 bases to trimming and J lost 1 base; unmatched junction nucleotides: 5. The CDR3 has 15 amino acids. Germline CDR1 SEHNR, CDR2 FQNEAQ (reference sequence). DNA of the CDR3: TGTGCCAGCAGCACTACGGGACAGGGGAACACTGAAGCTTTCTTT. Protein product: CASSTTGQGNTEAFF.